Reported below is one T cell receptor beta chain. Its antigen remains unknown. This record belongs to a study of T cells in Graves' hyperthyroidism and ophthalmopathy. Across the whole study: The authors collected peripheral blood at initial diagnosis, before any treatment. Findings of the study overall: Also found in blood were most expanded thyroid clonotypes above 0.001.

Fresh peripheral blood, 7.5 to 10 ml of it, supplied the PBMCs. CDR1 is GTSNPN, CDR2 SVGIG, per germline (reference sequence). The CDR3 consists of 13 residues. Trimming removed 2 bases from V and 6 bases from J, with 10 bases in between. Researchers took RNA transcripts and amplified the TCR beta CDR3 regions from them. Researchers ran a first-round RT-PCR on the TCR CDR3 using the HTBI primer set. MiXCR, run by TCRdb on the multiplex PCR reads, gives a single entry per CDR3 protein. The sample yields a few hundred thousand distinct CDR3 sequences, 15% to 19% seen once. The chain carries TRBV30 and TRBJ2-2, with a weak D call TRBD1 (6 bases). The receptor's source is a woman under 40 with Graves' hyperthyroidism. The sample comprised blood. The CDR3 nucleotides are TGTGCCTGGAGTTTACAGGGTCCCGGGGAGCTGTTTTTT. This gives the protein CAWSLQGPGELFF.